This entry describes one T cell receptor beta chain. The antigen is unknown. Using immunoSEQ multiplex PCR, the repertoire was profiled, and TCRdb retains in-frame clones only, with some absent. The sample records about 110,000 clones, about 81% being singletons. This CDR3 has 13 residues. From germline, CDR1 is LNHDA and CDR2 SQIVND (reference sequence). V was pared by 6 bases and J by 2 bases, with 9 bases between. The entry originates in a study of T cell responses to AZD1222 COVID-19 vaccine. General observations from the study: Donors, mostly white British, included more females; clonal diversity was possibly underestimated.

The receptor's source is an adult in good health. The chain employs TRBV19 and TRBJ2-3; D is ambiguous. The specimen comprised peripheral blood, sampled on day 0 of AZD1222 vaccination. CDR3 sequence: CASSLQTTDTQYF. The CDR3 nucleotides are TGTGCCAGTAGCCTCCAGACCACAGATACGCAGTATTTT.